This T cell receptor beta chain was retrieved from a study of T cell changes during pregnancy in multiple sclerosis. Here immunoSEQ multiplex PCR was the method, and the copy in TCRdb shows in-frame clones only, minus some. The sample has 30,000 to 40,000 clones; roughly nine tenths are singletons. This CDR3 comprises 17 residues. Germline lookup yields CDR1 MGHDK and CDR2 SYGVNS. J gave up 2 bases and V 0 bases, and 7 bases lay outside the gene matches. This rearrangement joins TRBV25-1 to TRBJ2-3; 8 bases are shared with TRBD1. The material sequenced was CD8+ T cells from peripheral blood mononuclear cells, taken in the second trimester of pregnancy. This TCR derives from a female donor with multiple sclerosis, enrolled in a pregnancy study. The CDR3 loop is CASSEYTGQGFTDTQYF. CDR3 nucleotide sequence: TGTGCCAGCAGTGAATATACCGGACAGGGATTCACAGATACGCAGTATTTT.